The 21 T cell receptor beta chains below were found in one sample sequenced in a study of shared clonotypes between healthy human individuals. Some clones are missing from TCRdb's copy, which holds only in-frame ones; the method was immunoSEQ multiplex PCR. The sample lists around 1,100,000 clones, 60% to 85% occurring once. Sequencing was carried out using memory CD4+ T cells from PBMCs. Noted subset: CD45RA-negative fraction. The origin of the receptors is a man between 18 and 35 years old in good health. Some clones in this sample may be carry-over from other donors' samples.

CDR3 residues: CASSMGLESTEAFF. The CDR3 nucleotides are TGTGCCAGTAGTATGGGGTTGGAGAGCACTGAAGCTTTCTTT. This chain uses TRBV19 with TRBJ1-1, with unresolved D. Germline-derived CDR1 and CDR2 are LNHDA and SQIVND (reference sequence). The germline V and J ends were trimmed by 3 bases and 4 bases, with 12 bases remaining between them. The CDR3 spans 14 residues.

This clone was counted a few times. The rearrangement links TRBV6-5 to TRBJ1-2, with 8 bases aligning to TRBD1. Germline V CDR1 and CDR2: MNHEY, SVGAGI. CDR3 size: 14 residues. Germline trimming cut 5 bases from V and 4 bases from J; bases unmatched to any gene: 6. The CDR3, as DNA: TGTGCCAGCAGTAATACCGGGACAGGCTATGGCTACACCTTC. Encoded protein: CASSNTGTGYGYTF.

This chain uses TRBV7-9 with TRBJ1-4; D perhaps matches TRBD1 (5 bases). The germline V gene has CDR1 SEHNR and CDR2 FQNEAQ (reference sequence). Trimming shortened V by 10 bases and J by 8 bases, and 17 bases separated the two germline ends. CDR3 size: 13 residues. In nucleotides, the CDR3 is TGTGCCACCGAACTGGGACTTTACGAAAAACTGTTTTTT. Its translation is CATELGLYEKLFF. Variable domain in full (rest from reference TRBV7-9 and TRBJ1-4): DTGVSQNPRHKITKRGQNVTFRCDPISEHNRLYWYRQTLGQGPEFLTYFQNEAQLEKSRLLSDRFSAERPKGSFSTLEIQRTEQGDSAMYLCATELGLYEKLFFGSGTQLSVL.

Of note for this clone: This sample includes further DNA sequences coding for the same CDR3. The chain joins TRBV2 to TRBJ2-3; D unclear. The CDR3 length is 12 residues. Germline CDR1 and CDR2: SNHLY and FYNNEI. Trimming cost V 3 bases and J 3 bases, with 4 bases left between them. The CDR3 reads CASSEGTDTQYF. The CDR3 bases are TGTGCCAGCAGTGAGGGAACAGATACGCAGTATTTT.

V usage is TRBV5-5 and J usage is TRBJ1-1; D is unresolved. CDR1 is SGHKS, CDR2 YYEKEE, per germline (reference sequence). V was clipped by 2 bases and J by 2 bases, with 13 bases between them. This CDR3 contains 15 residues. DNA for the CDR3: TGTGCCAGCAGCTTTGGTCCCGGGCTTAACACTGAAGCTTTCTTT. Its protein is CASSFGPGLNTEAFF.

In its sample, this clone was seen a few times. The CDR3, as DNA: TGTGCCAGCAGTCCCAGACTAGCGGACAATGAGCAGTTCTTC. Protein: CASSPRLADNEQFF. This sequence joins TRBV6-5 and TRBJ2-1; 9 nucleotides line up with TRBD2. The CDR3 contains 14 residues. CDR1 MNHEY and CDR2 SVGAGI come from the germline V gene. Germline trimming cut 5 bases from V and 5 bases from J; bases unmatched to any gene: 4.

This clone showed up just a few times. The chain couples TRBV2 to TRBJ1-1, with a weak D call TRBD1 (6 bases). The V and J ends lost 4 bases and 2 bases respectively, with 11 bases between them. CDR1 is SNHLY and CDR2 is FYNNEI in the germline V gene. This CDR3 has 14 amino acids. This CDR3 is CASSGTGRNTEAFF. The DNA for the CDR3 is TGTGCCAGCAGTGGAACAGGGCGTAACACTGAAGCTTTCTTT.

This chain joins TRBV18 and TRBJ1-1; 7 bases match TRBD1. This CDR3 region has 16 residues. V trimming: 3 bases; J trimming: 0 bases; junction bases outside the gene matches: 7. Germline assignment: CDR1 KGHSH and CDR2 LQKENI. The CDR3 spells CASSPRDSPMNTEAFF. The CDR3 DNA reads TGTGCCAGCTCACCCCGGGACAGCCCCATGAACACTGAAGCTTTCTTT.

This clone was counted once. The chain recombines TRBV2 with TRBJ1-1; no firm D call. V dropped 6 bases and J dropped 3 bases, with 14 bases sitting between them. CDR3 size: 14 residues. The germline V gene has CDR1 SNHLY and CDR2 FYNNEI. The CDR3 sequence: CASSLTTADTEAFF. The CDR3 DNA reads as TGTGCCAGCAGCCTTACCACCGCGGACACTGAAGCTTTCTTT.

This clone was recorded at least ten times. The chain recombines TRBV7-2 with TRBJ2-7, with 8 positions matching TRBD2. The V gene's germline CDR1 is SGHTA and CDR2 FQGNSA. The CDR3 loop spans 14 amino acids. V was clipped by 5 bases and J by 5 bases; unmatched bases: 8. CDR3 sequence: CASSPRGGGDEQYF. CDR3 DNA: TGTGCCAGCAGCCCCCGGGGGGGCGGGGACGAGCAGTACTTC. The full variable domain, rest sourced from reference TRBV7-2 and TRBJ2-7, is GAGVSQSPSNKVTEKGKDVELRCDPISGHTALYWYRQSLGQGLEFLIYFQGNSAPDKSGLPSDRFSAERTGGSVSTLTIQRTQQEDSAVYLCASSPRGGGDEQYFGPGTRLTVT.

The V gene is TRBV7-9, the J gene TRBJ1-5; D remains unclear. CDR3 length: 13 amino acids. Trimming left V 3 bases short and J 6 bases short, with 9 bases between. Germline V gives CDR1 SEHNR, CDR2 FQNEAQ (reference sequence). CDR3 sequence reads: CASSFQVGQPQHF. In nucleotides, the CDR3 is TGTGCCAGCAGCTTTCAGGTCGGTCAGCCCCAGCATTTT.

To note about this clone: This sequence may be a read error, since a much larger clone differs from it by one base. This sample also contains other DNA sequences that code for the same CDR3. The genes are TRBV6-1 and TRBJ1-3, with D uncertain. V was shortened by 0 bases and J by 4 bases, with 1 base between the two germline ends. Germline values: CDR1 MNHNS, CDR2 SASEGT. The CDR3 runs to 12 residues. The CDR3 is CASSEAGNTIYF. The CDR3 DNA sequence: TGTGCCAGCAGTGAAGCCGGAAACACCATATATTTT.

Regarding this clone: This sequence may be a read error, since a much larger clone differs from it by one base. The gene calls are TRBV28 and TRBJ2-6; D is uncertain. Between the trimmed V and J ends, which lost 4 bases and 1 base, there was a span of 2 bases. The CDR3 length is 13 residues. Germline CDR1 is MDHEN and CDR2 is SYDVKM. CDR3 residues: CASSSSGANVLTF. DNA for the CDR3: TGTGCCAGCAGTTCATCTGGGGCCAACGTCCTGACTTTC.

The chain carries TRBV5-1 and TRBJ1-1; perhaps TRBD1 as D (5 bases). V was pared by 4 bases and J by 0 bases, with 13 bases between. Germline-derived CDR1 and CDR2 are SGHRS and YFSETQ. This CDR3 is built from 15 residues. In DNA form, the CDR3 reads TGCGCCAGCAGCGTCACAGGTTTCATGAACACTGAAGCTTTCTTT. This gives the protein CASSVTGFMNTEAFF.

The J gene is TRBJ2-7, the V gene TRBV11-3; 7 bases fit TRBD2. V lost 1 base to trimming and J lost 6 bases; unmatched junction nucleotides: 9. Germline values: CDR1 SGHNT, CDR2 YENEEA. The CDR3 consists of 15 residues. CDR3 coding DNA: TGTGCCAGCAGCTTAGGAACCGCGGGAGACCGCGAGCAGTACTTC. Translated: CASSLGTAGDREQYF.

This clone was seen more than once but under ten times. This chain joins TRBV14 and TRBJ2-1; 7 positions agree with TRBD2. Germline CDR1 reads SGHDN; CDR2 reads FVKESK. Losses at the gene ends were 0 bases for V and 3 bases for J; bases not matched to a gene: 5. The CDR3 spans 16 residues. The chain's CDR3 is CASSQEAGLRYNEQFF. The CDR3 region has the DNA TGTGCCAGCAGCCAAGAAGCGGGACTACGCTACAATGAGCAGTTCTTC.

A single count supports this clone. The V call is TRBV4-1, the J call TRBJ2-5; TRBD1 matches 7 bases. The CDR3 loop spans 15 amino acids. Germline trimming cut 2 bases from V and 5 bases from J; bases unmatched to any gene: 8. Per germline, CDR1 MGHRA and CDR2 YSYEKL. CDR3 nucleotide sequence: TGCGCCAGCAGCCAATCCGACAGGGATGTGGAGACCCAGTACTTC. As protein: CASSQSDRDVETQYF.

The rearrangement links TRBV18 to TRBJ2-7; 8 positions agree with TRBD1. CDR1 is KGHSH, CDR2 LQKENI, per germline. The CDR3 has 15 amino acids. Germline trimming cut 2 bases from V and 5 bases from J; bases unmatched to any gene: 8. The DNA of the CDR3 is TGTGCCAGCTCACCAAGGCAGGGGGCAGCCCACGAGCAGTACTTC. It is translated as CASSPRQGAAHEQYF.

The chain recombines TRBV6-5 with TRBJ2-1; D may be TRBD1 (6 bases). The V gene lost 4 bases and the J gene lost 6 bases, with 16 bases spanning the gap. Germline V gene sequence: CDR1 MNHEY, CDR2 SVGAGI. CDR3 size: 15 residues. The CDR3 sequence: CASSSPGATGNEQFF. The CDR3 region has the DNA TGTGCCAGCAGTTCCCCAGGGGCGACGGGCAATGAGCAGTTCTTC.

This clone was recorded a few times. The genes are TRBV19 and TRBJ2-1, with 7 bases lining up with TRBD1. The CDR3 is made up of 13 amino acids. V lost 11 bases to trimming and J lost 7 bases; unmatched junction nucleotides: 11. CDR1 and CDR2 (germline): LNHDA, SQIVND (reference sequence). The DNA of the CDR3 is TGTGCCTCTAGACGGACAGGTCAAAATGAGCAGTTCTTC. Protein sequence: CASRRTGQNEQFF. The full variable domain, its missing parts supplied by reference TRBV19 and TRBJ2-1, is DGGITQSPKYLFRKEGQNVTLSCEQNLNHDAMYWYRQDPGQGLRLIYYSQIVNDFQKGDIAEGYSVSREKKESFPLTVTSAQKNPTAFYLCASRRTGQNEQFFGPGTRLTVL.

To note about this clone: The sample has other DNA sequences that encode this CDR3 too. The J gene is TRBJ1-2, the V gene TRBV30; the match to TRBD1 covers 8 bases. CDR1 GTSNPN and CDR2 SVGIG come from the germline V gene (reference sequence). After removal of 3 bases from V and 5 bases from J, the junction contained 5 bases not matched to a gene. CDR3 length: 13 amino acids. In DNA, the CDR3 is TGTGCCTGGAGCCGGGACAGGCCGTATGGCTACACCTTC. Amino acid sequence: CAWSRDRPYGYTF. The full variable domain, with the rest looked up from reference TRBV30 and TRBJ1-2, is SQTIHQWPATLVQPVGSPLSLECTVEGTSNPNLYWYRQAAGRGLQLLFYSVGIGQISSEVPQNLSASRPQDRQFILSSKKLLLSDSGFYLCAWSRDRPYGYTFGSGTRLTVV.